This T cell receptor beta chain derives from a study of T-cell reconstitution after alpha-beta-depleted transplantation in children. The ends were cut back, 3 bases at V and 2 bases at J, with 14 bases in the middle. Germline CDR1 KGHSH, CDR2 LQKENI. The CDR3 runs 15 residues. For TCRbeta, the library was prepared with unique molecular identifiers. From the PCR reads, TCRdb called clonotypes with MiXCR, one entry per CDR3 protein. The sample yields about 610,000 distinct CDR3 sequences, about 10% seen once. The specimen was PBMCs from the stem cell graft donor, collected from the stem cell graft. The chain recombines TRBV18 with TRBJ2-7, with D perhaps matching TRBD2 (6 bases). The receptor was isolated from a human donor who donated a stem cell graft to a child with acute myeloid leukemia. CDR3 protein: CASSPFGGLTYEQYF. The CDR3 coding sequence is TGTGCCAGCTCACCGTTCGGGGGACTCACCTACGAGCAGTACTTC.